Following are 4 T cell receptor beta chains from one sample sequenced in a study of T cell changes during pregnancy in multiple sclerosis. Produced via immunoSEQ multiplex PCR; TCRdb's table is partial and in-frame only. The sample holds under 45,000 clones, around 96% seen once. The specimen was peripheral blood, collected in the second trimester of pregnancy. The source is a female donor with multiple sclerosis, enrolled in a pregnancy study.

The gene calls are TRBV9 and TRBJ1-4; D remains unclear. CDR3 size: 14 residues. V was cut by 0 bases and J by 4 bases, with 7 bases left in between. Germline V gene sequence: CDR1 SGDLS, CDR2 YYNGEE. CDR3 protein: CASSVGRGNEKLFF. The DNA for the CDR3 is TGTGCCAGCAGCGTAGGTCGAGGTAATGAAAAACTGTTTTTT.

This CDR3 reads CASSIGQGLRGEQFF. CDR3 nucleotide sequence: TGTGCCAGTAGTATTGGGCAAGGGCTTCGGGGTGAGCAGTTCTTC. V usage is TRBV19 and J usage is TRBJ2-1; perhaps TRBD2 as D (5 bases). The CDR3 covers 15 residues. In germline, CDR1 is LNHDA, CDR2 SQIVND (reference sequence). The V end lost 3 bases, the J end lost 9 bases, and 18 bases lay between the germline ends.

The chain carries TRBV7-9 and TRBJ2-5; TRBD2 matches at 8 bases. J gave up 2 bases and V 5 bases, and 4 bases lay outside the gene matches. The CDR3 consists of 14 residues. CDR1 is SEHNR, CDR2 FQNEAQ, per germline (reference sequence). This CDR3 is CASSTGTRQETQYF. CDR3 in DNA: TGTGCCAGCAGCACCGGGACTAGGCAAGAGACCCAGTACTTC.

The chain combines TRBV7-8 with TRBJ1-5, with 9 positions matching TRBD1. CDR1 and CDR2 (germline): SGHVS, FQNEAQ. This CDR3 is 17 amino acids long. After removal of 5 bases from V and 0 bases from J, the junction contained 8 bases not matched to a gene. The CDR3 spells CASSRGTGIGSNQPQHF. CDR3 nucleotides: TGTGCCAGCAGCCGGGGGACAGGGATTGGTAGCAATCAGCCCCAGCATTTT. Using reference TRBV7-8 and TRBJ1-5 for the parts outside the CDR3, the full variable domain is GAGVSQSPRYKVAKRGQDVALRCDPISGHVSLFWYQQALGQGPEFLTYFQNEAQLDKSGLPSDRFFAERPEGSVSTLKIQRTQQEDSAVYLCASSRGTGIGSNQPQHFGDGTRLSIL.